This entry features one T cell receptor beta chain sequence. Its target is unknown. Additional DNA sequences in this sample encode the identical CDR3. CDR3 size: 14 residues. Germline CDR1 reads SNHLY; CDR2 reads FYNNEI. V lost 2 bases, J lost 2 bases, and 4 bases lay in between. Assay used: immunoSEQ multiplex PCR; TCRdb lists only in-frame clones, some missing. The sample carries 25,000 to 30,000 clones, 83% recorded once. This entry belongs to a study of neoadjuvant nivolumab and ipilimumab in lung cancer. The study, taken as a whole, reports: Resected-tumor TCR richness correlated positively with pretherapy blood richness. Compared with tumor-adjacent uninvolved lung, resected tumors showed greater richness and clonality. Pathologic regression was not significantly tied to TCR clonality.

The chain recombines TRBV2 with TRBJ2-6; no clear D. This specimen consisted of tumor tissue, obtained after neoadjuvant nivolumab, alone or with ipilimumab, at or shortly before surgery. The receptor was derived from an adult with non-small cell lung cancer. CDR3 sequence reads: CASSERAGANVLTF. CDR3 sequence (DNA): TGTGCCAGCAGTGAACGGGCTGGGGCCAACGTCCTGACTTTC.